This T cell receptor (beta chain) was obtained from a study of vaccination and CD4 T cells after COVID-19. Oncomine TCR Beta short-read sequencing was applied to DNA from cultured CD4+ T cells. A single record per CDR3 protein comes from TCRdb applying MiXCR to the PCR reads. Here the sample spans about 12,000 distinct CDR3 sequences, less than 30% being singletons. This clonotype was picked up a small number of times. Its cognate antigen is unknown. Study-wide findings and caveats: The authors identified 304 of 307 vaccine-specific clones in convalescent patients as spike mono-reactive.

The treatment here: approximately nine-day PBMC culture with coronavirus spike peptide pools or control peptides (ViraFEST assay). Every well contained under 2.5 million PBMCs, which were grown with about 10 IU/ml IL-2 and roughly 9.7 ug/ml peptide pools. A half-volume replacement of the medium with fresh IL-2 medium was performed on days 3 and 7. This CDR3 comprises 15 residues. Germline CDR1 is SGHNT and CDR2 is YENEEA. The V and J ends lost 2 bases and 2 bases respectively, with 12 bases between them. The TCR originated in a human donor who received a COVID-19 vaccine. This sequence joins TRBV11-3 and TRBJ1-2, with D possibly matching TRBD1 (5 bases). The sample here was CD4+ T cells from blood, cultured in vitro, taken before SARS-CoV-2 vaccination. This CDR3 is CASSLTFRENYGYTF. The CDR3 DNA reads as TGTGCCAGCAGCTTAACGTTCAGGGAGAACTATGGCTACACCTTC.